Detailed here is one TCR beta chain. The sample comes from a study of blood T cells in healthy people across ages. Turning to the study itself: Roughly one uniquely barcoded beta molecule per two T cells was captured.

The CDR3 totals 15 residues. Per the germline V gene, CDR1 is DFQATT and CDR2 is SNEGSKA (reference sequence). Combining a sample-barcoded 5' primer with a J-beta primer mix, a second PCR ran for roughly 7 to 12 cycles. In TCRdb, the 5' RACE reads were re-called with MiXCR into one record per CDR3 protein. The table records 710,000 or so distinct CDR3 sequences, 32% of them present only once. J is TRBJ2-5 and V is TRBV20-1; D gene uncertain. The J call is doubtful: the DNA matches TRBJ2-7 better. The sample comprised blood. The sequence was collected from a woman older than 75 in good health. In DNA form, the CDR3 reads TGCAGTGCTAGAGATAATGCGGCCAGGATCTACGAGCAGTACTTC. Translation gives CSARDNAARIYEQYF.